This record covers a single T cell receptor beta chain. Its antigen is currently unknown. The sample is drawn from a study of cytomegalovirus exposure and HLA in healthy donors. Study findings and constraints: When analyzed later, a missense DCLRE1C variant was found to be linked to TCR beta V- and J-gene trimming.

J gave up 13 bases and V 5 bases, and 8 bases lay outside the gene matches. The CDR3 extends over 13 amino acids. CDR1 and CDR2 (germline): SGHTA, FQGTGA. Vbeta (60) and Jbeta (13) primers were used in the PCR. The method was immunoSEQ multiplex PCR; TCRdb's version includes in-frame clones alone and lacks a portion of them. The profile shows about 62,000 clones, around 87% of them singletons. The sequenced sample consisted of PBMCs. The TCR sequence derives from a young man in good health and CMV-seronegative. The J gene is TRBJ1-6, the V gene TRBV7-3, with TRBD1 identical over 7 bases. CDR3 coding DNA: TGTGCCAGCAGCCCCGGGCAGGGGGTCCCCCTCCACTTT. Translation: CASSPGQGVPLHF.